These T cell receptor beta chains were read from a single sample in a study of blood T cells in healthy people across ages. Using its own MiXCR run on the 5' RACE reads, TCRdb lists one record per CDR3 protein. The sample includes over 700,000 distinct CDR3 sequences, 20% to 30% of them seen just once. In addition, the sample was reused for a study of T cells of mothers and their children.

Sequenced input: blood. The receptors here all came from a boy younger than 18 in good health. CDR3s include the opening cysteine and the closing phenylalanine or tryptophan. D genes are given only for firm matches. The size field is filled for only some rows; it gives once, few, many or a size class.

CDR3nt: TGTGCCAGCAGCCAAGGGGCGAGAAGGAAGCAGTTCTTC
CDR3aa: CASSQGARRKQFF
v_gene: TRBV14
abundance: NA
len: 13
d_gene: NA
j_gene: TRBJ2-1

CDR3nt: TGCAGTGCTAGAGCGGGCGGATCCCTCACAGATACGCAGTATTTT
CDR3aa: CSARAGGSLTDTQYF
v_gene: TRBV20-1
abundance: NA
len: 15
d_gene: NA
j_gene: TRBJ2-3

CDR3nt: TGTGCCAGCACCTCTGGGAGCGGTGCAGATACGCAGTATTTT
CDR3aa: CASTSGSGADTQYF
v_gene: TRBV5-5
abundance: NA
len: 14
d_gene: NA
j_gene: TRBJ2-3

CDR3nt: TGCAGCGTTGAAGTATCAGCAGGGAGGTATGGCTACACCTTC
CDR3aa: CSVEVSAGRYGYTF
v_gene: TRBV29-1
abundance: few
len: 14
d_gene: NA
j_gene: TRBJ1-2

CDR3nt: TGTGCCAGCAGCTTACCCGGCCACTACGAGCAGTACTTC
CDR3aa: CASSLPGHYEQYF
v_gene: TRBV7-8
abundance: NA
len: 13
d_gene: NA
j_gene: TRBJ2-7

CDR3nt: TGTGCCACCAGTGATTTGGAGACAGGGGGCCCGACGGGCAATGAGCAGTTCTTC
CDR3aa: CATSDLETGGPTGNEQFF
v_gene: TRBV24-1
abundance: few
len: 18
d_gene: TRBD1
j_gene: TRBJ2-1

CDR3nt: TGCAGCGCTGGTTGGGTCACAGTAACGGGTAATGGGGAGACCCAGTACTTC
CDR3aa: CSAGWVTVTGNGETQYF
v_gene: TRBV29-1
abundance: few
len: 17
d_gene: NA
j_gene: TRBJ2-5

CDR3nt: TGCGCCAGCTCGGGGGGACAGCCTACACCCGAAAAACTGTTTTTT
CDR3aa: CASSGGQPTPEKLFF
v_gene: TRBV5-1
abundance: NA
len: 15
d_gene: TRBD1
j_gene: TRBJ1-4

CDR3nt: TGTGCCACCAGCAGAGAGTTTTCGAGCGGGGGGGAGACCCAGTACTTC
CDR3aa: CATSREFSSGGETQYF
v_gene: TRBV15
abundance: many
len: 16
d_gene: TRBD2
j_gene: TRBJ2-5

CDR3nt: TGTGCCAGCAAAACAGGTCCCCTAGTGGGGGAGCAGTACTTC
CDR3aa: CASKTGPLVGEQYF
v_gene: TRBV6-5
abundance: many
len: 14
d_gene: NA
j_gene: TRBJ2-7

CDR3nt: TGTGCCAGTAGTATAGATAAGCTTAAGGGAGAGACCCAGTACTTC
CDR3aa: CASSIDKLKGETQYF
v_gene: TRBV19
abundance: NA
len: 15
d_gene: NA
j_gene: TRBJ2-5

CDR3nt: TGTGCCAGCAGCCCCACCGGGCCCGGGACGAGGGGCACAGATACGCAGTATTTT
CDR3aa: CASSPTGPGTRGTDTQYF
v_gene: TRBV7-3
abundance: NA
len: 18
d_gene: NA
j_gene: TRBJ2-3

CDR3nt: TGTGCCATCAGTGAGTTGGGGGCTAGCGGCTCCTACGAGCAGTACTTC
CDR3aa: CAISELGASGSYEQYF
v_gene: TRBV10-3
abundance: NA
len: 16
d_gene: NA
j_gene: TRBJ2-7

CDR3nt: TGTGCCAGCAGCGGAGAGACCGGGGAGCTGTTTTTT
CDR3aa: CASSGETGELFF
v_gene: TRBV13
abundance: few
len: 12
d_gene: NA
j_gene: TRBJ2-2

CDR3nt: TGTGCCAGCAGCTTTAGGGCTAGCGGGGGGGGTGATACGCAGTATTTT
CDR3aa: CASSFRASGGGDTQYF
v_gene: TRBV7-2
abundance: NA
len: 16
d_gene: TRBD2
j_gene: TRBJ2-3

CDR3nt: TGTGCCAGCAGTCTCCGACCTCGTTCTCTCAATGAGCAGTTCTTC
CDR3aa: CASSLRPRSLNEQFF
v_gene: TRBV28
abundance: NA
len: 15
d_gene: NA
j_gene: TRBJ2-1

CDR3nt: TGTGCCAGCAGTTCCCTCGGGGTGGTTGGCTACACCTTC
CDR3aa: CASSSLGVVGYTF
v_gene: TRBV28
abundance: few
len: 13
d_gene: NA
j_gene: TRBJ1-2

CDR3nt: TGTGCCAGCAGCTTATGGACTTCCGAACCCGCTGGGGCCAACGTCCTGACTTTC
CDR3aa: CASSLWTSEPAGANVLTF
v_gene: TRBV13
abundance: NA
len: 18
d_gene: NA
j_gene: TRBJ2-6

CDR3nt: TGTGCCAGCAGCTCCCGACTAGAGAGCACAGATACGCAGTATTTT
CDR3aa: CASSSRLESTDTQYF
v_gene: TRBV7-9
abundance: many
len: 15
d_gene: NA
j_gene: TRBJ2-3

CDR3nt: TGTGCCAGCAGCCCCACGCTACTAGCGGGGGGGAGGTACGAGCAGTACTTC
CDR3aa: CASSPTLLAGGRYEQYF
v_gene: TRBV7-2
abundance: NA
len: 17
d_gene: TRBD2
j_gene: TRBJ2-7

CDR3nt: TGTGCCAGCAGCCCCGTGGGGGCCCTTGACGAGCAGTACTTC
CDR3aa: CASSPVGALDEQYF
v_gene: TRBV7-3
abundance: few
len: 14
d_gene: NA
j_gene: TRBJ2-7

CDR3nt: TGTGCCAGCAACCCTGAGCAGGGCCCGATGAACACTGAAGCTTTCTTT
CDR3aa: CASNPEQGPMNTEAFF
v_gene: TRBV2
abundance: few
len: 16
d_gene: NA
j_gene: TRBJ1-1